One TCR beta chain is described in this entry. V was clipped by 0 bases and J by 5 bases; unmatched bases: 2. Germline V gene sequence: CDR1 SGHRS, CDR2 YFSETQ. This CDR3 spans 14 amino acids. The record originates from a study of blood T cell repertoires in COVID-19. The protocol was immunoSEQ multiplex PCR, while the TCRdb copy is restricted to in-frame clones and leaves out a portion. The top ten clones hold around 4.4% of a sample with about 100,000 clones, 65% to 80% of them seen once. This TCR was sampled from a man between 65 and 80 years old with acute or convalescent COVID-19. Material for sequencing was peripheral blood. V usage is TRBV5-1 and J usage is TRBJ1-5, with 7 bases identical to TRBD1. CDR3: CASSLGQGDQPQHF. The CDR3 bases are TGCGCCAGCAGCTTGGGGCAGGGGGATCAGCCCCAGCATTTT.